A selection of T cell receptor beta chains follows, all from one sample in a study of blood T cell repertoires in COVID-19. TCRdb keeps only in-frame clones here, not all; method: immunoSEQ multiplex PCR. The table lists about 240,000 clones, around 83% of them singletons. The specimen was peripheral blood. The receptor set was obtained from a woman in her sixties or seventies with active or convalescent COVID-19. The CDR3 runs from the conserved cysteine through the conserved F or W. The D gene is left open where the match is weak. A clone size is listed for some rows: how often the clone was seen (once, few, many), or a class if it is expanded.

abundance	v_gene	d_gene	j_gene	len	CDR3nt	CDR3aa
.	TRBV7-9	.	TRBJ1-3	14	TGTGCCAGCAGCTCACGGGTTTCAGGAAACACCATATATTTT	CASSSRVSGNTIYF
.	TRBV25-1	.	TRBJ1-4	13	TGTGCCAGCAGTGGGGGCGCTAATGAAAAACTGTTTTTT	CASSGGANEKLFF
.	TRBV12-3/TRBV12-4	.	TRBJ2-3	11	TGTGCCAGCAGTTCCCCCCGTACGCAGTATTTT	CASSSPRTQYF
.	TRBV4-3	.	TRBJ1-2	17	TGCGCCAGCAGCCAGTCATTACTGGGGGGAGGTTGGTATGGCTACACCTTC	CASSQSLLGGGWYGYTF
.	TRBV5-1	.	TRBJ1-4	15	TGCGCCAGCAGCTTGTGGGGCGCAGGGGATGAAAAACTGTTTTTT	CASSLWGAGDEKLFF
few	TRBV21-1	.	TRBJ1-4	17	TGTGCCAGCAGCAAAGAGGTAGAGGGGGATAATAATGAAAAACTGTTTTTT	CASSKEVEGDNNEKLFF
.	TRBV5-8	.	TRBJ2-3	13	TGTGCCAGCAGCTTGGGAAATGACATGACGCAGTATTTT	CASSLGNDMTQYF
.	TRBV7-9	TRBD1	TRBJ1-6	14	TGTGCCAGCAGCTTGCCGGGACAGGGTTCAACCCTCCACTTT	CASSLPGQGSTLHF
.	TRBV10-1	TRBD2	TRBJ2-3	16	TGCGCCAGCAGTGACCGGGGACTAGCGGGGGGAGATACGCAGTATTTT	CASSDRGLAGGDTQYF
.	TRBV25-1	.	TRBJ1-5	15	TGTGCCAGCATATGGGCAGGGTGTCGCAATCAGCCCCAGCATTTT	CASIWAGCRNQPQHF
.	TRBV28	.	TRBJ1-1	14	TGTGCCAGCAGTTTGATTCAGGGGAACACTGAAGCTTTCTTT	CASSLIQGNTEAFF
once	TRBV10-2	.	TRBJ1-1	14	TGCGCCAGCCGAGAACAGGCGCGGAACACTGAAGCTTTCTTT	CASREQARNTEAFF
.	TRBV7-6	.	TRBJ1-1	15	TGTGCCAGCAGCTCAAGGACAGATCAAGGGACTGAAGCTTTCTTT	CASSSRTDQGTEAFF
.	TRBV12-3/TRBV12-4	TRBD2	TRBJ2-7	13	TGTGCCAGCAGTTTGGGACTAGCTGGCGAGCAGTACTTC	CASSLGLAGEQYF
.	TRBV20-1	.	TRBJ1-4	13	TGCAGTGCTAGTCCAGGGGCTAAGGAAAAACTGTTTTTT	CSASPGAKEKLFF
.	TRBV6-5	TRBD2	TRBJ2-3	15	TGTGCCAGCATGGGGGAGCGGGGGCACACAGATACGCAGTATTTT	CASMGERGHTDTQYF
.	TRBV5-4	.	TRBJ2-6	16	TGTGCCAGCAGCTCGCGACAGGCCCCCGTCGACAACGTCCTGACTTTC	CASSSRQAPVDNVLTF
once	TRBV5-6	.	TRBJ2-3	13	TGTGCCAGCAGCTTCATACAGGCAGATACGCAGTATTTT	CASSFIQADTQYF
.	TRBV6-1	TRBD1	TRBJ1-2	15	TGTGCCAGCAGTGAAAGGACAGGGGGTGATTATGGCTACACCTTC	CASSERTGGDYGYTF
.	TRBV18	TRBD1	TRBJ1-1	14	TGTGCCAGCTCACCCGGACAGGGGCAAACTGAAGCTTTCTTT	CASSPGQGQTEAFF
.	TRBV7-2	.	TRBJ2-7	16	TGTGCCAGCAGCCCTTCTTTGGGCGCAGGGGGGTACGAGCAGTACTTC	CASSPSLGAGGYEQYF
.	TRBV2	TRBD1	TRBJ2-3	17	TGTGCCAGCAGAAGTTTTGGGGACAGGGCAGGCACAGATACGCAGTATTTT	CASRSFGDRAGTDTQYF
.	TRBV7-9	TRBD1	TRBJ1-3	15	TGTGCCAGCAGCTGGTGGACAGGGAAGCCGGACACCATATATTTT	CASSWWTGKPDTIYF
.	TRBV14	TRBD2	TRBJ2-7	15	TGTGCCAGCAGCCAAGTCTTAGCGGGACTCTACGAGCAGTACTTC	CASSQVLAGLYEQYF
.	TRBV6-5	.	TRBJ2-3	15	TGTGCCAGCAGGGCCGGGACAAGAAACACAGATACGCAGTATTTT	CASRAGTRNTDTQYF
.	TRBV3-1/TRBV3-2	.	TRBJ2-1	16	TGTGCCAGCAGCCATCCCGCAGGGTATTTGAGCAATGAGCAGTTCTTC	CASSHPAGYLSNEQFF
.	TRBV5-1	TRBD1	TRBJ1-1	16	TGCGCCAGCAGCTTGCGCCCGACAGGGCAGAACACTGAAGCTTTCTTT	CASSLRPTGQNTEAFF
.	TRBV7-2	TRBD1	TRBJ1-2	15	TGTGCCAGCAGCTCACCGGACAGGGGCAACTATGGCTACACCTTC	CASSSPDRGNYGYTF
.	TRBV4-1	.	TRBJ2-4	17	TGCGCCAGCAGCCAGGGCCCGACAGGCAGGGCCAAAAACATTCAGTACTTC	CASSQGPTGRAKNIQYF
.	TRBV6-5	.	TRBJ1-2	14	TGTGCCAGCAACCGACAAGCTGGGCACTATGGCTACACCTTC	CASNRQAGHYGYTF
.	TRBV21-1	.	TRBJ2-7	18	TGTGCCAGCACCGATACCGGGACTAGCGGGGGGCACTACTACGAGCAGTACTTC	CASTDTGTSGGHYYEQYF